Shown below are 25 T cell receptor beta chains from a single sample sequenced in a study of PD-1 blockade in classical Hodgkin lymphoma. Clones were read by immunoSEQ multiplex PCR, and TCRdb kept only the in-frame ones, dropping some. The sample gives around 91,000 clones, 89% of which show up once; roughly a fifth is in the top ten. Each patient experienced a relapse that followed autologous stem cell transplantation, and brentuximab vedotin exposure varied. Sequenced material: peripheral blood mononuclear cells (PBMCs), taken at baseline. The receptors originated from a human donor with classical Hodgkin lymphoma.

The chain joins TRBV5-6 to TRBJ1-2; D perhaps matches TRBD1 (6 bases). CDR1 and CDR2 (germline): SGHDT, YYEEEE. The CDR3 spans 16 residues. Trimming removed 5 bases at V and 8 bases at J, with 25 bases between. CDR3 residues: CASRGYTGSPIWGYTF. The CDR3 DNA is TGTGCCAGCAGAGGGTACACAGGGAGTCCTATATGGGGCTACACCTTC.

The sample holds one count of this clone. This chain uses TRBV6-1 with TRBJ1-2; 10 bases fit TRBD1. Germline CDR1 is MNHNS and CDR2 is SASEGT. V gave up 10 bases and J gave up 8 bases; unmatched junction bases: 10. The CDR3 is made up of 13 amino acids. CDR3 nucleotide sequence: TGTGCCACCGCGCGACAGGGGGCGGTCGGCTACACCTTC. It specifies CATARQGAVGYTF.

The chain employs TRBV28 and TRBJ2-5, with D perhaps given as TRBD1 or TRBD2 (6 bases each). Germline CDR1 and CDR2: MDHEN and SYDVKM. Between the trimmed V and J ends, which lost 3 bases and 7 bases, there was a span of 15 bases. This CDR3 has 14 residues. The DNA of the CDR3 is TGTGCCAGCAGTTTGAAGGGGGGCCAGGTGACCCAGTACTTC. Its translation is CASSLKGGQVTQYF.

The chain recombines TRBV6-1 with TRBJ1-5; D unresolved. This CDR3 has 13 residues. CDR1 is MNHNS and CDR2 is SASEGT in the germline V gene. V lost 7 bases and J lost 2, with 9 bases in between. The CDR3 DNA sequence: TGTGCCAGCACCGCCCTCGGCAATCAGCCCCAGCATTTT. This sequence encodes CASTALGNQPQHF.

V is TRBV5-1 and J is TRBJ2-3, with D unclear. The CDR3 spans 14 residues. V gave up 0 bases and J gave up 0 bases, with 5 bases separating them. Germline V gene lookup returns CDR1 SGHRS and CDR2 YFSETQ. The CDR3 DNA reads as TGCGCCAGCAGCTTGGACGGCAGCACAGATACGCAGTATTTT. Amino acids: CASSLDGSTDTQYF. The full variable domain, with the rest looked up from reference TRBV5-1 and TRBJ2-3, is KAGVTQTPRYLIKTRGQQVTLSCSPISGHRSVSWYQQTPGQGLQFLFEYFSETQRNKGNFPGRFSGRQFSNSRSEMNVSTLELGDSALYLCASSLDGSTDTQYFGPGTRLTVL.

This chain links TRBV6-6 with TRBJ1-2; D may be TRBD1 (5 bases). The CDR3 is 15 residues long. Deletions cut 5 bases from V and 8 bases from J, with 21 bases between. CDR1 is MNHNY and CDR2 is SVGAGI in the germline V gene (reference sequence). CDR3 sequence (DNA): TGTGCCAGCAGTACTTACAAGGGGAAAAGGGAGGGCTACACCTTC. Protein: CASSTYKGKREGYTF.

The chain uses TRBV6-5 and TRBJ1-1, with D maybe TRBD1 (6 bases). V was pared by 6 bases and J by 6 bases, with 14 bases between. The CDR3 is made up of 13 amino acids. Germline CDR1 and CDR2: MNHEY and SVGAGI. CDR3 sequence (DNA): TGTGCCAGCAGGATACATGAGGGGGCTGAAGCTTTCTTT. This translates into CASRIHEGAEAFF.

The gene calls are TRBV15 and TRBJ2-2, with D unclear. The length of the CDR3 is 16 residues. V was clipped by 0 bases and J by 4 bases, with 12 bases between them. Germline values: CDR1 LNHNV, CDR2 YYDKDF (reference sequence). The CDR3 bases are TGTGCCACCAGCAGAGAATACAGTGCTAGCACCGGGGAGCTGTTTTTT. Residues: CATSREYSASTGELFF. The variable domain in full, with the rest retrieved from reference TRBV15 and TRBJ2-2, is DAMVIQNPRYQVTQFGKPVTLSCSQTLNHNVMYWYQQKSSQAPKLLFHYYDKDFNNEADTPDNFQSRRPNTSFCFLDIRSPGLGDTAMYLCATSREYSASTGELFFGEGSRLTVL.

The genes are TRBV7-2 and TRBJ2-7, with D uncertain. This CDR3 contains 12 residues. CDR1 and CDR2 from the germline V gene are SGHTA and FQGNSA. Trimming cost V 5 bases and J 0 bases, with 5 bases left between them. The CDR3: CASSAHSYEQYF. In nucleotides, the CDR3 is TGTGCCAGCAGCGCCCACTCCTACGAGCAGTACTTC.

Concerning this clone itself: This CDR3 is missing its conserved last phenylalanine or tryptophan, likely due to a read error. For the CDR3, the DNA is TGTGCCAGCAGCCCCACGTCTGGGACAGGGTACCCTGGGGGCTACACCCTC. Amino acids: CASSPTSGTGYPGGYTL. The J gene is TRBJ1-2, the V gene TRBV9; 9 positions agree with TRBD1. CDR1 SGDLS and CDR2 YYNGEE come from the germline V gene. CDR3 length equals 17 residues. V shed 4 bases and J 8 bases; nucleotides not matched to a gene: 18.

The chain combines TRBV6-5 with TRBJ1-1; D gene uncertain. Per germline, CDR1 MNHEY and CDR2 SVGAGI. The V gene lost 0 bases and the J gene lost 4 bases, with 6 bases spanning the gap. The CDR3 has 13 residues. The CDR3 DNA sequence: TGTGCCAGCAGTTACTCCGGGCTCACTGAAGCTTTCTTT. As protein: CASSYSGLTEAFF.

This chain connects TRBV28 to TRBJ1-3, with TRBD1 as a possible D gene (6 bases). Germline V gene sequence: CDR1 MDHEN, CDR2 SYDVKM. The CDR3 runs to 17 residues. Between the trimmed V and J ends, which lost 3 bases and 1 base, there was a span of 16 bases. DNA of the CDR3: TGTGCCAGCAGTTTCCAAGGGGGGGGAAGATCTGGAAACACCATATATTTT. Its translation is CASSFQGGGRSGNTIYF. Complete variable domain (other parts from reference TRBV28 and TRBJ1-3): DVKVTQSSRYLVKRTGEKVFLECVQDMDHENMFWYRQDPGLGLRLIYFSYDVKMKEKGDIPEGYSVSREKKERFSLILESASTNQTSMYLCASSFQGGGRSGNTIYFGEGSWLTVV.

The chain links TRBV18 to TRBJ2-5; D may be TRBD1 (5 bases). Germline V CDR1 and CDR2: KGHSH, LQKENI. Trimming shortened V by 0 bases and J by 4 bases, and 9 bases separated the two germline ends. The CDR3 spans 14 residues. CDR3 region: CASSPPSQGETQYF. The CDR3 DNA sequence: TGTGCCAGCTCACCACCGTCGCAGGGAGAGACCCAGTACTTC.

CDR3 sequence: CASSSDSNYGYTF. In DNA, the CDR3 is TGTGCCAGCAGTTCAGACAGCAACTATGGCTACACCTTC. The J gene is TRBJ1-2, the V gene TRBV2; possible D gene TRBD1, 5 bases. In germline, CDR1 is SNHLY, CDR2 FYNNEI. V was shortened by 5 bases and J by 2 bases, with 9 bases between the two germline ends. The CDR3 covers 13 residues.

The gene calls are TRBV20-1 and TRBJ2-2, with unresolved D. Germline V gene sequence: CDR1 DFQATT, CDR2 SNEGSKA (reference sequence). CDR3 length equals 11 residues. V lost 6 bases, J lost 8 bases, and 10 bases lay in between. CDR3 region: CSAGFYGELFF. Written as DNA, the CDR3 is TGCAGTGCAGGGTTTTATGGGGAGCTGTTTTTT.

The chain uses TRBV5-5 and TRBJ1-1; the D gene is possibly TRBD1 (5 bases). This CDR3 has 16 amino acids. Germline V gene sequence: CDR1 SGHKS, CDR2 YYEKEE (reference sequence). The V end lost 0 bases, the J end lost 0 bases, and 12 bases lay between the germline ends. CDR3 DNA: TGTGCCAGCAGCTTGGATACGACAGTAATGAACACTGAAGCTTTCTTT. It codes for CASSLDTTVMNTEAFF.

The V call is TRBV30, the J call TRBJ2-3; TRBD1 matches 7 bases. In germline, CDR1 is GTSNPN, CDR2 SVGIG (reference sequence). The V segment lost 5 bases and the J segment 3 bases; nucleotides outside the gene matches: 5. This CDR3 has 13 residues. CDR3 sequence (DNA): TGTGCCTGGGACAGGGTTAGGACAGATACGCAGTATTTT. Protein product: CAWDRVRTDTQYF.

The CDR3 DNA is TGTGCCAGCATTCACCTGGACAGGGCCCCGGGGGAACCCCAGCATTTT. As protein: CASIHLDRAPGEPQHF. The rearrangement links TRBV28 to TRBJ1-5; 8 bases agree with TRBD1. Germline loops: CDR1 MDHEN, CDR2 SYDVKM. V lost 7 bases to trimming and J lost 10 bases; unmatched junction nucleotides: 18. The length of the CDR3 is 16 residues.

The genes are TRBV19 and TRBJ2-5; D is perhaps TRBD2 (6 bases). Between the trimmed V and J ends, which lost 4 bases and 3 bases, there was a span of 21 bases. There are 17 residues in the CDR3. Germline lookup yields CDR1 LNHDA and CDR2 SQIVND (reference sequence). The CDR3 coding sequence is TGTGCCAGTAGTAAAGGCGGGGTAACGCTAATGAAAGAGACCCAGTACTTC. Its translation is CASSKGGVTLMKETQYF.

J is TRBJ1-1 and V is TRBV6-1; D gene ambiguous. Trimming cost V 3 bases and J 9 bases, with 11 bases left between them. The CDR3 loop spans 12 amino acids. Germline assignment: CDR1 MNHNS and CDR2 SASEGT. CDR3 region: CASSEYEEQAFF. Here the CDR3 DNA reads TGTGCCAGCAGTGAGTACGAGGAACAAGCTTTCTTT.

The chain uses TRBV10-1 and TRBJ2-1; 8 bases fit TRBD1. V was clipped by 6 bases and J by 4 bases; unmatched bases: 20. CDR3 length: 19 residues. Germline V gene sequence: CDR1 WNHNN, CDR2 SYGVQD (reference sequence). CDR3 residues: CASSPGQGLPYTVYNEQFF. CDR3 coding DNA: TGCGCCAGCAGCCCAGGACAGGGACTGCCTTATACCGTATACAATGAGCAGTTCTTC.

The chain carries TRBV6-5 and TRBJ1-1; no clear D gene. Germline V gives CDR1 MNHEY, CDR2 SVGAGI. The CDR3 totals 15 residues. Between the trimmed V and J ends, which lost 3 bases and 0 bases, there was a span of 11 bases. In nucleotides, the CDR3 is TGTGCCAGCAGTTATAGGCGTGGGTTGAACACTGAAGCTTTCTTT. Its protein is CASSYRRGLNTEAFF.

This clone was picked up a small number of times. The chain links TRBV6-4 to TRBJ1-1, with a weak D call TRBD1 (5 bases). V lost 0 bases and J 4 bases, leaving 12 bases between the germline ends. There are 15 residues in the CDR3. The V gene's germline CDR1 is MRHNA and CDR2 SNTAGT. As DNA, the CDR3 is TGTGCCAGCAGTGACTCGGGGGGAGGAGGCACTGAAGCTTTCTTT. As protein: CASSDSGGGGTEAFF.

DNA of the CDR3: TGTGCCATCAGTGAGTCAGGGCTAGCGGACAATGAGCAGTTCTTC. Translating it yields CAISESGLADNEQFF. This chain joins TRBV10-3 and TRBJ2-1, with 7 bases identical to TRBD2. This CDR3 region has 15 residues. Per germline, CDR1 ENHRY and CDR2 SYGVKD. V was clipped by 0 bases and J by 5 bases; unmatched bases: 4.

The CDR3 is CASSGLAGPYEQYF. In DNA form, the CDR3 reads TGTGCCAGTAGTGGCTTAGCGGGACCGTACGAGCAGTACTTC. The rearrangement uses TRBV19 and TRBJ2-7; TRBD2 aligns across 8 bases. Germline lookup yields CDR1 LNHDA and CDR2 SQIVND (reference sequence). The CDR3 sequence is 14 residues long. V lost 5 bases and J lost 4; bases outside the gene matches: 7.